This T cell receptor (beta chain) emerged from a study of neoadjuvant anti-PD-1 for oral cavity cancer. Study-wide context: Before surgery, most patients got three to four biweekly 3 mg/kg nivolumab doses.

General study results and limits: Only three patients per response group were TCR-analyzed; validation needed.

Per germline, CDR1 LGHNA and CDR2 YSLEER. V shed 5 bases, J shed 1 base, and the junction held 6 bases outside the gene matches. CDR3 length: 15 amino acids. Specified time point: after neoadjuvant nivolumab, at surgical resection. Stage II-IVA oral cavity squamous cell carcinoma was new and untreated by systemic or radiation therapy. Profiling relied on immunoSEQ multiplex PCR, and the TCRdb table lists in-frame clones only, not all of them. The data show around 21,000 clones, with more than 40% seen just once and under 40% held by the top ten. This clone has only one observation. The target antigen is unknown.

The chain joins TRBV4-3 to TRBJ2-7, with 9 bases identical to TRBD1. This TCR derives from a person aged 40 to 85 with oral cavity squamous cell carcinoma. The material sequenced was tumor tissue, taken after nivolumab (anti-PD-1) treatment. CDR3 region: CASSSSTGGSYEQYF. The CDR3 region has the DNA TGCGCCAGCAGCTCGTCGACAGGGGGTTCCTACGAGCAGTACTTC.